A single sample is the source of the 27 T cell receptor beta chains below, sequenced in a study of response to subunit inactivated influenza vaccine. MiXCR was run by TCRdb on the RT-PCR reads, yielding one entry per CDR3 protein. The sample has approximately 700,000 distinct CDR3 sequences; 15% to 19% are singletons. The sample was PBMCs from blood, taken approximately 12 days after vaccination. All receptors come from a man aged 45-65 years who received an inactivated influenza vaccine.

This clonotype appeared a few times. This chain uses TRBV25-1 with TRBJ1-1, with TRBD1 as a possible D gene (5 bases). Germline CDR1 is MGHDK and CDR2 is SYGVNS. There are 15 residues in the CDR3. V was cut by 3 bases and J by 1 base, with 12 bases left in between. This chain's CDR3 is CASSDRELGNTEAFF. CDR3 nucleotide sequence: TGTGCCAGCAGTGACAGGGAGTTGGGGAACACTGAAGCTTTCTTT.

This clonotype appeared a few times. V gene TRBV12-5 combines with J gene TRBJ2-5; TRBD2 matches at 7 bases. The V segment lost 4 bases and the J segment 5 bases; nucleotides outside the gene matches: 7. Germline V gene lookup returns CDR1 LGHNT and CDR2 FRNRAP. The CDR3 is 14 amino acids. CDR3 nucleotides: TGTGCTAGTGGTTCGGGGGGACGGTTTGAGACCCAGTACTTC. This codes for CASGSGGRFETQYF.

This clonotype showed up just a few times. This chain connects TRBV5-1 to TRBJ2-5, with 7 bases lining up with TRBD1. The V gene end was trimmed by 4 bases and the J gene end by 3 bases; junction bases not matched to a gene: 6. The CDR3 consists of 14 residues. Germline-derived CDR1 and CDR2 are SGHRS and YFSETQ. The chain's CDR3 is CASSPTGSEETQYF. As DNA, the CDR3 is TGCGCCAGCAGCCCGACAGGGTCGGAAGAGACCCAGTACTTC.

This clonotype was detected a few times. The J gene is TRBJ2-7, the V gene TRBV28; D is uncertain. The V gene lost 2 bases and the J gene lost 1 base, with 12 bases spanning the gap. Germline V gene sequence: CDR1 MDHEN, CDR2 SYDVKM. The CDR3 consists of 15 residues. The CDR3 DNA follows: TGTGCCAGCAGTTTAGTCAGTCTACCATCCTACGAGCAGTACTTC. This translates into CASSLVSLPSYEQYF.

This clonotype turned up a few times. This chain connects TRBV24-1 to TRBJ2-1; possibly TRBD1 or TRBD2 for D (5 bases each). This CDR3 is built from 16 residues. The germline V gene encodes CDR1 KGHDR and CDR2 SFDVKD. The V gene lost 5 bases and the J gene lost 0 bases, with 13 bases spanning the gap. CDR3 coding DNA: TGTGCCACCAGTGCTCACGGGGCAGACTCCTACAATGAGCAGTTCTTC. Translation gives CATSAHGADSYNEQFF.

This clonotype showed up many times. This chain links TRBV6-2 or TRBV6-3 with TRBJ2-7; 10 bases fit TRBD2. V dropped 2 bases and J dropped 0; count of bases not matched to a gene: 13. Germline values: CDR1 MNHEY, CDR2 SVGEGT. The CDR3 runs 19 residues. In nucleotides, the CDR3 is TGTGCCAGCAGTTACACCCCCGGGACTAGCGAAAGGAGCTCCTACGAGCAGTACTTC. Protein product: CASSYTPGTSERSSYEQYF.

This clonotype was picked up many times. The V call is TRBV29-1, the J call TRBJ2-7, with D unresolved. Germline CDR1 SQVTM, CDR2 ANQGSEA. CDR3 length: 11 residues. V shed 4 bases and J shed 2 bases, with 6 bases lying between them. The CDR3 sequence is CSVAQTYEQYF. CDR3 nucleotides: TGCAGCGTTGCACAGACCTACGAGCAGTACTTC.

There are many counts of this clonotype. V gene TRBV20-1 combines with J gene TRBJ2-7, with 8 bases aligning to TRBD1. The germline V gene has CDR1 DFQATT and CDR2 SNEGSKA (reference sequence). Trimming cost V 7 bases and J 4 bases; bases outside gene matches: 9. The CDR3 spans 13 residues. The CDR3 bases are TGCAGTGGAAGGGGGACAGGAAGGTACGAGCAGTACTTC. It encodes CSGRGTGRYEQYF.

The CDR3 region is CASSDPGLAGAEQFF. CDR3 nucleotide sequence: TGTGCCAGCAGCGATCCGGGACTAGCGGGAGCTGAGCAGTTCTTC. The chain joins TRBV6-1 to TRBJ2-1, with 14 nucleotides matching TRBD2. Looked up from germline, CDR1 is MNHNS and CDR2 is SASEGT. The V gene end was trimmed by 6 bases and the J gene end by 9 bases; junction bases not matched to a gene: 7. This CDR3 has 15 residues.

The sample holds a few counts of this clonotype. The rearrangement uses TRBV12-3 or TRBV12-4 and TRBJ1-1; D not certain. The V end was cut by 1 base, the J end by 4 bases, with 10 bases between. This CDR3 region has 14 residues. The CDR3 region is CASSLDSPSTEAFF. For the CDR3, the DNA is TGTGCCAGCAGTTTAGACAGTCCGAGCACTGAAGCTTTCTTT.

This clonotype occurred a few times. The chain has TRBV20-1 and TRBJ1-1; D gene unclear. V shed 2 bases and J shed 6 bases, with 16 bases lying between them. Germline CDR1 and CDR2: DFQATT and SNEGSKA (reference sequence). The CDR3 contains 14 residues. This CDR3 reads CSARPPGGPPEAFF. In DNA, the CDR3 is TGCAGTGCTAGACCCCCCGGCGGGCCACCTGAAGCTTTCTTT.

The gene calls are TRBV30 and TRBJ2-5; D call uncertain. The CDR3 spans 14 residues. Trimming pared 2 bases from V and 4 bases from J, leaving 14 bases between. Looked up from germline, CDR1 is GTSNPN and CDR2 is SVGIG (reference sequence). The CDR3 sequence is CAWSSILGGETQYF. As DNA, the CDR3 is TGTGCCTGGAGTTCGATCCTGGGCGGAGAGACCCAGTACTTC.

This clonotype has a handful of counts. The chain is built from TRBV28 and TRBJ2-1; TRBD1 or TRBD2 may be the D gene (5 bases each). Trimming pared 6 bases from V and 4 bases from J, leaving 22 bases between. CDR3 length equals 17 residues. Germline values: CDR1 MDHEN, CDR2 SYDVKM. CDR3 protein: CASSPRLGVEGYNEQFF. CDR3 in DNA: TGTGCCAGCAGCCCTCGATTGGGGGTCGAGGGGTACAATGAGCAGTTCTTC.

This clonotype was counted only a few times. The rearrangement joins TRBV15 to TRBJ1-4; D is uncertain. Trimming pared 2 bases from V and 0 bases from J, leaving 10 bases between. CDR3 size: 16 residues. CDR1 and CDR2 (germline): LNHNV, YYDKDF (reference sequence). CDR3 amino acids: CATSRRTAATNEKLFF. The CDR3, as DNA: TGTGCCACCAGCAGACGGACTGCTGCAACTAATGAAAAACTGTTTTTT. Full variable domain (outside the CDR3, taken from reference TRBV15 and TRBJ1-4): DAMVIQNPRYQVTQFGKPVTLSCSQTLNHNVMYWYQQKSSQAPKLLFHYYDKDFNNEADTPDNFQSRRPNTSFCFLDIRSPGLGDTAMYLCATSRRTAATNEKLFFGSGTQLSVL.

This clonotype was observed a few times. The CDR3 bases are TGTGCCAGCAGCACAGGGGTAAATAGCTACGAGCAGTACTTC. It encodes CASSTGVNSYEQYF. The chain carries TRBV6-1 and TRBJ2-7, with TRBD1 matching 7 bases. The junction had 8 bases not matched to a gene; V was cut back by 6 bases and J by 3 bases. The germline V gene encodes CDR1 MNHNS and CDR2 SASEGT. The CDR3 consists of 14 residues.

The chain joins TRBV6-2 or TRBV6-3 to TRBJ2-2; D uncertain. This CDR3 comprises 14 residues. Germline CDR1 reads MNHEY; CDR2 reads SVGEGT. V lost 11 bases and J lost 0, with 13 bases in between. This CDR3 is CASWKAANTGELFF. The CDR3 DNA sequence: TGTGCCTCGTGGAAAGCCGCGAACACCGGGGAGCTGTTTTTT.

This clonotype occurred a few times. The rearrangement uses TRBV28 and TRBJ1-1; tentative D call: TRBD1 (5 bases). The germline V gene encodes CDR1 MDHEN and CDR2 SYDVKM. Deletions cut 7 bases from V and 5 bases from J, with 17 bases between. The CDR3 has 14 residues. The CDR3 reads CASTPPGRGTEAFF. CDR3 in DNA: TGTGCCAGCACCCCCCCGGGACGGGGGACTGAAGCTTTCTTT.

The chain has TRBV20-1 and TRBJ2-1, with 7 bases aligning to TRBD2. After removal of 3 bases from V and 3 bases from J, the junction contained 5 bases not matched to a gene. The CDR3 consists of 14 residues. CDR1 is DFQATT and CDR2 is SNEGSKA in the germline V gene (reference sequence). The CDR3 region has the DNA TGCAGTGCTAGCCCCCCTAGCGGCTACAATGAGCAGTTCTTC. It codes for CSASPPSGYNEQFF.

This chain links TRBV5-1 with TRBJ2-2; 9 positions agree with TRBD1. Trimming at V came to 7 bases and at J to 5 bases, leaving 9 bases not matched to a gene. Looked up from germline, CDR1 is SGHRS and CDR2 is YFSETQ. The CDR3 is 15 amino acids. CDR3 residues: CASHWTGEITGELFF. The CDR3 region has the DNA TGCGCCAGCCACTGGACAGGGGAAATTACCGGGGAGCTGTTTTTT.

At least ten counts were recorded for this clonotype. V usage is TRBV4-3 and J usage is TRBJ2-1; D perhaps matches TRBD2 (5 bases). V was shortened by 0 bases and J by 1 base, with 13 bases between the two germline ends. This CDR3 contains 17 residues. Germline-derived CDR1 and CDR2 are LGHNA and YSLEER. CDR3 protein: CASSQDVPAESYNEQFF. The CDR3 DNA follows: TGCGCCAGCAGCCAAGATGTTCCAGCGGAGTCCTACAATGAGCAGTTCTTC.

V and J are TRBV7-9 and TRBJ2-3, with a possible D match to TRBD1 (5 bases). Trimming cost V 4 bases and J 9 bases, with 11 bases left between them. This CDR3 has 12 amino acids. CDR1 and CDR2 (germline): SEHNR, FQNEAQ (reference sequence). The CDR3 DNA reads as TGTGCCAGCAGCTCTACAGGATTCACGCAGTATTTT. It yields the protein CASSSTGFTQYF.

The genes are TRBV20-1 and TRBJ1-4; perhaps TRBD1 as D (5 bases). The CDR3 totals 12 residues. CDR1 and CDR2 (germline): DFQATT, SNEGSKA (reference sequence). With 4 bases removed from V and 11 bases from J, the gap between germline ends came to 14 bases. The CDR3 spells CSATRQREKLFF. The CDR3 nucleotides are TGCAGTGCTACTCGACAGAGGGAGAAACTGTTTTTT.

The chain carries TRBV7-8 and TRBJ2-5; possible D gene TRBD1, 5 bases. Germline loops: CDR1 SGHVS, CDR2 FQNEAQ. The V gene lost 7 bases and the J gene lost 1 base, with 10 bases spanning the gap. The CDR3 extends over 13 amino acids. The CDR3 region is CASTSGIQETQYF. DNA for the CDR3: TGTGCCAGCACGTCAGGGATCCAAGAGACCCAGTACTTC.

This chain connects TRBV18 to TRBJ2-3; D is unresolved. Germline V gene sequence: CDR1 KGHSH, CDR2 LQKENI. The CDR3 totals 16 residues. The V gene lost 3 bases and the J gene lost 0 bases, with 13 bases spanning the gap. The CDR3 loop is CASSPARRSSTDTQYF. In DNA, the CDR3 is TGTGCCAGCTCACCCGCCCGGAGAAGTAGCACAGATACGCAGTATTTT.

This clonotype was picked up a small number of times. The V gene is TRBV11-2, the J gene TRBJ2-1; D is uncertain. The germline gives CDR1 SGHAT, CDR2 FQNNGV. Trimming pared 0 bases from V and 9 bases from J, leaving 12 bases between. This CDR3 has 14 residues. CDR3 in DNA: TGTGCCAGCAGCTTAGAGGCTGGGCCGTCTGAGCAGTTCTTC. This encodes CASSLEAGPSEQFF.

A few counts support this clonotype. The chain joins TRBV28 to TRBJ1-2; no firm D call. CDR1 is MDHEN, CDR2 SYDVKM, per germline. The V end lost 7 bases, the J end lost 7 bases, and 13 bases lay between the germline ends. This CDR3 has 12 residues. The CDR3 sequence is CASTGPFAGYTF. CDR3 DNA: TGTGCCAGCACTGGACCGTTTGCTGGCTACACCTTC.

A few counts support this clonotype. The chain is built from TRBV5-1 and TRBJ2-1; TRBD1 agrees at 8 bases. Germline loops: CDR1 SGHRS, CDR2 YFSETQ. The CDR3 loop spans 13 amino acids. V shed 1 base, J shed 9 bases, and the junction held 3 bases outside the gene matches. CDR3 sequence reads: CASSLRQGSEQFF. CDR3 nucleotides: TGCGCCAGCAGCTTGCGACAGGGGAGTGAGCAGTTCTTC.